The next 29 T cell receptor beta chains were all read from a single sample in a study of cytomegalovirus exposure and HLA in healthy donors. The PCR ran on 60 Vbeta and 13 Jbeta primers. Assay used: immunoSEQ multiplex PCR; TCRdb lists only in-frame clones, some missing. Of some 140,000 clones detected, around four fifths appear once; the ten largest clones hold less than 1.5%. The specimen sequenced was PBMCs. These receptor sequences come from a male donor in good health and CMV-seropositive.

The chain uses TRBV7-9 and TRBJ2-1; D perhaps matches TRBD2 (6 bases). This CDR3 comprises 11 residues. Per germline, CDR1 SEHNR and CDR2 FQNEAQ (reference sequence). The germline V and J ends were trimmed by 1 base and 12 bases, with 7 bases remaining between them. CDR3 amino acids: CASSLVGGQFF. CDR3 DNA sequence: TGTGCCAGCAGCTTAGTGGGGGGGCAGTTCTTC.

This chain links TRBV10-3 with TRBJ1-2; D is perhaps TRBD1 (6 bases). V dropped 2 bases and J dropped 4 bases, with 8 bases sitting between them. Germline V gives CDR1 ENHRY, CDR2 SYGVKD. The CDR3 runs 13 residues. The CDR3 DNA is TGTGCCATCAGTGAGACAGGGATCTATGGCTACACCTTC. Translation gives CAISETGIYGYTF.

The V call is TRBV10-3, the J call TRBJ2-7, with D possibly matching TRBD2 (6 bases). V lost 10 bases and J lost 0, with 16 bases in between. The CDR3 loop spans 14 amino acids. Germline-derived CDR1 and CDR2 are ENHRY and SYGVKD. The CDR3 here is CATGYGGGSYEQYF. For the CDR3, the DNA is TGTGCCACTGGCTACGGGGGTGGCTCCTACGAGCAGTACTTC.

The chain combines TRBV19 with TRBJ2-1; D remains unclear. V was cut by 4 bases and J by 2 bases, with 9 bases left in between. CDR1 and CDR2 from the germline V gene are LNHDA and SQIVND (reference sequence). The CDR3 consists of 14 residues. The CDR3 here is CASSTTETYNEQFF. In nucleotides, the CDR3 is TGTGCCAGTAGTACTACGGAGACCTACAATGAGCAGTTCTTC.

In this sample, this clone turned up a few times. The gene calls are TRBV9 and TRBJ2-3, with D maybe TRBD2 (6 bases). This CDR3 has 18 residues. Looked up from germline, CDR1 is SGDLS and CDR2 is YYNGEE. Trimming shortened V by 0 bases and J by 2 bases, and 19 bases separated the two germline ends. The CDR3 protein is CASSVEGLRGKTTDTQYF. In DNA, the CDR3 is TGTGCCAGCAGCGTAGAGGGACTCCGCGGAAAAACCACAGATACGCAGTATTTT. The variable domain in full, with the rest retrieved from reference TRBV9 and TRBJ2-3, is DSGVTQTPKHLITATGQRVTLRCSPRSGDLSVYWYQQSLDQGLQFLIQYYNGEERAKGNILERFSAQQFPDLHSELNLSSLELGDSALYFCASSVEGLRGKTTDTQYFGPGTRLTVL.

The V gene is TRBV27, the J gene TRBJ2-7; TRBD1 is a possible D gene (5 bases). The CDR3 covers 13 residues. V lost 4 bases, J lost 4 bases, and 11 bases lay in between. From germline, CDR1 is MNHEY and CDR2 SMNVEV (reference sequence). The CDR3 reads CASSWSGAYEQYF. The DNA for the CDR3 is TGTGCCAGCAGTTGGAGTGGGGCATACGAGCAGTACTTC.

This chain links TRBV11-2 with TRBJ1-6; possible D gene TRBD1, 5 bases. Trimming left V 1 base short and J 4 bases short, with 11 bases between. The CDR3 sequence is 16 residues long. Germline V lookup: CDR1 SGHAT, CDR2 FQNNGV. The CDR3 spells CASSLVGSGYNSPLHF. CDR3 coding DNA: TGTGCCAGCAGCTTAGTGGGGTCAGGGTATAATTCACCCCTCCACTTT.

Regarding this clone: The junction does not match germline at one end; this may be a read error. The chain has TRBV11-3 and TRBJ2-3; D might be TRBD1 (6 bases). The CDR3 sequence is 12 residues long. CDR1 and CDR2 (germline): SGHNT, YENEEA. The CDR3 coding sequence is TGTGCCAGCAGCTTCAGGGGATCCGGGATGCATTTT. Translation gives CASSFRGSGMHF.

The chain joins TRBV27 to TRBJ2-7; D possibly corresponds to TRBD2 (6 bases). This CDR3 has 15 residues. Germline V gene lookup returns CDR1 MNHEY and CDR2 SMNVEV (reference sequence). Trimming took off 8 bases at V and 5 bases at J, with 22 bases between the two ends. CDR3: CASDPGLRFKNEQYF. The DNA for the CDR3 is TGTGCCAGCGACCCGGGACTTAGGTTTAAGAACGAGCAGTACTTC.

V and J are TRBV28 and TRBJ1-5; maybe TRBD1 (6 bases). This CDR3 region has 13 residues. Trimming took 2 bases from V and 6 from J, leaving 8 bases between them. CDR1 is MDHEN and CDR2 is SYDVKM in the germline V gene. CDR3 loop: CASSLQGFQPQHF. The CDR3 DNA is TGTGCCAGCAGTTTACAGGGGTTTCAGCCCCAGCATTTT.

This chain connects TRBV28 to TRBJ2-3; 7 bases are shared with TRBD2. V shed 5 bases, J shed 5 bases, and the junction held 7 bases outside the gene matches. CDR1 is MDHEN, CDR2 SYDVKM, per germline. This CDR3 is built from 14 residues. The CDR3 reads CASSPGLGRDTQYF. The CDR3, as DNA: TGTGCCAGCAGTCCAGGACTAGGGCGAGATACGCAGTATTTT.

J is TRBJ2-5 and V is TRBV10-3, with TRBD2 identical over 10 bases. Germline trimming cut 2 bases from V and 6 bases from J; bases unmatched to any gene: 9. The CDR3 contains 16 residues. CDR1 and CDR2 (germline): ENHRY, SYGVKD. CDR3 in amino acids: CAISEEREGRGQTQYF. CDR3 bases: TGTGCCATCAGTGAGGAGCGGGAGGGCCGCGGGCAGACCCAGTACTTC.

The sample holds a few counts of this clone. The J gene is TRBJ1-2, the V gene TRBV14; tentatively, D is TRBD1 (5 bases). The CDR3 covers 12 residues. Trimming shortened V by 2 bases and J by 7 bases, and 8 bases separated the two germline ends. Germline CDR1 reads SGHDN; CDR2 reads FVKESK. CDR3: CASSQSTVGYTF. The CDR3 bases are TGTGCCAGCAGCCAATCGACAGTTGGCTACACCTTC. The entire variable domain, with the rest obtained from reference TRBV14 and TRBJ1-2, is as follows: EAGVTQFPSHSVIEKGQTVTLRCDPISGHDNLYWYRRVMGKEIKFLLHFVKESKQDESGMPNNRFLAERTGGTYSTLKVQPAELEDSGVYFCASSQSTVGYTFGSGTRLTVV.

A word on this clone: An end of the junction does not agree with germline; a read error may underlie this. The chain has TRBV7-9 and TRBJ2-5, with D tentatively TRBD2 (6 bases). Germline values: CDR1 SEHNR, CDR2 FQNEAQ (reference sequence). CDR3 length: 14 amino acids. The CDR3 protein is CSSSLVEGRETQYF. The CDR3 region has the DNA TGTTCCAGCAGCTTAGTGGAGGGGAGGGAGACCCAGTACTTC.

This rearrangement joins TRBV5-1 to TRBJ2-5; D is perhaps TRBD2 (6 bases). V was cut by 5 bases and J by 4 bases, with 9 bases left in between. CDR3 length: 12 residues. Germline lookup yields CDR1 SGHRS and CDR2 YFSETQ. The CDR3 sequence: CASRKEGETQYF. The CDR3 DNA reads TGCGCCAGCAGGAAGGAGGGAGAGACCCAGTACTTC. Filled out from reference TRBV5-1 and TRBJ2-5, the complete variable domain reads KAGVTQTPRYLIKTRGQQVTLSCSPISGHRSVSWYQQTPGQGLQFLFEYFSETQRNKGNFPGRFSGRQFSNSRSEMNVSTLELGDSALYLCASRKEGETQYFGPGTRLLVL.

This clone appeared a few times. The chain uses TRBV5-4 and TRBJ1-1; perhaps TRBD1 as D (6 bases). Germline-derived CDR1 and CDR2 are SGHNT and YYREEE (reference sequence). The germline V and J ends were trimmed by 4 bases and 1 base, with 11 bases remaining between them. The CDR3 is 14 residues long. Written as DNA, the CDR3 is TGTGCCAGCAGCCAACAGGGTTGGAACACTGAAGCTTTCTTT. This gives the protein CASSQQGWNTEAFF.

CDR3 sequence: CASSLGRDRGELAGGHRCYEQYF. CDR3 DNA: TGTGCCAGCAGTTTAGGAAGGGACAGGGGCGAGCTAGCGGGAGGACATCGATGTTACGAGCAGTACTTC. The chain is built from TRBV27 and TRBJ2-7, with D perhaps matching TRBD2 (11 bases). The CDR3 is made up of 23 amino acids. V lost 2 bases to trimming and J lost 4 bases, with 39 bases between them. Germline values: CDR1 MNHEY, CDR2 SMNVEV (reference sequence).

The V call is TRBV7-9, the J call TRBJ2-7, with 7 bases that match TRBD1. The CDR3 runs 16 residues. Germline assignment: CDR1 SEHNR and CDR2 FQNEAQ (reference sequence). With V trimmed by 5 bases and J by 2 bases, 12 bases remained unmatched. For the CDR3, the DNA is TGTGCCAGCAGCGGCGGAAGGGGGCGAAGGGCCTACGAGCAGTACTTC. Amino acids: CASSGGRGRRAYEQYF.

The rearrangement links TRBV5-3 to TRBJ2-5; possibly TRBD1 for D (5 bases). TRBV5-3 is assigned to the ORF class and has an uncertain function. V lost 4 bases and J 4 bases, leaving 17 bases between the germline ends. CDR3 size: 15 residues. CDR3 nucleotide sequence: TGTGCCAGAAGCCGAGACTCTACTGGGGCAGAGACCCAGTACTTC. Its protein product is CARSRDSTGAETQYF.

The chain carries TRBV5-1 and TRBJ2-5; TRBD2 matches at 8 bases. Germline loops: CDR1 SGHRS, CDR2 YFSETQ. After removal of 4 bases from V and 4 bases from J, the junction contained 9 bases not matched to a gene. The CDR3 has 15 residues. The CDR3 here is CASSPEGSGVETQYF. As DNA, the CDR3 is TGCGCCAGCAGCCCCGAGGGTAGCGGGGTAGAGACCCAGTACTTC. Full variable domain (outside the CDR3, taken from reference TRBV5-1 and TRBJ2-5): KAGVTQTPRYLIKTRGQQVTLSCSPISGHRSVSWYQQTPGQGLQFLFEYFSETQRNKGNFPGRFSGRQFSNSRSEMNVSTLELGDSALYLCASSPEGSGVETQYFGPGTRLLVL.

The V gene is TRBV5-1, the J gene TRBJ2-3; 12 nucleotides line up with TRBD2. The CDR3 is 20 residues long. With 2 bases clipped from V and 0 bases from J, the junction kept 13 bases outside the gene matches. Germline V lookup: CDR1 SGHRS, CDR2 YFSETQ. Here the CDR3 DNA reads TGCGCCAGCAGCTTACCGGGACAGCGGACTAGCGGGACCAGCACAGATACGCAGTATTTT. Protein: CASSLPGQRTSGTSTDTQYF. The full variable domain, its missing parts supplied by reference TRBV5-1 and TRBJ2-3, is KAGVTQTPRYLIKTRGQQVTLSCSPISGHRSVSWYQQTPGQGLQFLFEYFSETQRNKGNFPGRFSGRQFSNSRSEMNVSTLELGDSALYLCASSLPGQRTSGTSTDTQYFGPGTRLTVL.

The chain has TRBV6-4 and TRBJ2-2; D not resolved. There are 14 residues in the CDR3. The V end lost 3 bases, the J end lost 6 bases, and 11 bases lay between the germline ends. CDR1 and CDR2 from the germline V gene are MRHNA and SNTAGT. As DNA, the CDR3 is TGTGCCAGCAGTGAAAGCAGCGCTTCCGGGGAGCTGTTTTTT. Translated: CASSESSASGELFF.

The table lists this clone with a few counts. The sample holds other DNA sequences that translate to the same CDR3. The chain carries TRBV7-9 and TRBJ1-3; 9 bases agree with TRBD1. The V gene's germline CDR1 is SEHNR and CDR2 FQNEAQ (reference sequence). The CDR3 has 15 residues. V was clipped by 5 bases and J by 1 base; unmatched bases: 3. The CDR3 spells CASSPQGASGNTIYF. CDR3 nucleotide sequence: TGTGCCAGCAGCCCACAGGGGGCGTCTGGAAACACCATATATTTT. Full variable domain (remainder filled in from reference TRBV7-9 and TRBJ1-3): DTGVSQNPRHKITKRGQNVTFRCDPISEHNRLYWYRQTLGQGPEFLTYFQNEAQLEKSRLLSDRFSAERPKGSFSTLEIQRTEQGDSAMYLCASSPQGASGNTIYFGEGSWLTVV.

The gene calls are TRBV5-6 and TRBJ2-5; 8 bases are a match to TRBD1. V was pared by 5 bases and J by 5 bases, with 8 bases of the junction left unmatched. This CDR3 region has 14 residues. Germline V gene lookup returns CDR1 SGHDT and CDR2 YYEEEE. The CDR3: CASRKTGAGETQYF. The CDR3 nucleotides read TGTGCCAGCAGAAAGACAGGGGCAGGGGAGACCCAGTACTTC.

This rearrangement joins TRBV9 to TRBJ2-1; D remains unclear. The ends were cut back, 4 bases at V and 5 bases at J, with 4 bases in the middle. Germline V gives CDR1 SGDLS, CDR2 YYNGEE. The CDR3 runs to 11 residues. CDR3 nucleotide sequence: TGTGCCAGCAGCACAGACAATGAGCAGTTCTTC. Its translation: CASSTDNEQFF. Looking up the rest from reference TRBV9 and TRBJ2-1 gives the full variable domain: DSGVTQTPKHLITATGQRVTLRCSPRSGDLSVYWYQQSLDQGLQFLIQYYNGEERAKGNILERFSAQQFPDLHSELNLSSLELGDSALYFCASSTDNEQFFGPGTRLTVL.

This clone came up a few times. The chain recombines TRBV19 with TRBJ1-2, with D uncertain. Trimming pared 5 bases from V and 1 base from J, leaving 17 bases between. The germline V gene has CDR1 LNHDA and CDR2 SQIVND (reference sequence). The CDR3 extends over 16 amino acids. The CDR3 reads CASSLRRGRINYGYTF. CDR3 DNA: TGTGCCAGTAGTCTAAGACGTGGGAGAATTAACTATGGCTACACCTTC.

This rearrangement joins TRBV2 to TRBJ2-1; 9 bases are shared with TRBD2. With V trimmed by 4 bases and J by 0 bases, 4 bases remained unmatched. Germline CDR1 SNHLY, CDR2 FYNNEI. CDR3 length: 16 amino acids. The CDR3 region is CASSVSGGRSYNEQFF. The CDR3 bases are TGTGCCAGCAGTGTTAGCGGGGGACGCTCCTACAATGAGCAGTTCTTC.

DNA for the CDR3: TGTGCCAGTAGTACTTCCGGGACACCCATTTCTGGAAACACCATATATTTT. As protein: CASSTSGTPISGNTIYF. The V and J genes are TRBV19 and TRBJ1-3, with a weak D call TRBD1 (6 bases). V lost 4 bases and J 1 base, leaving 17 bases between the germline ends. The germline gives CDR1 LNHDA, CDR2 SQIVND (reference sequence). This CDR3 has 17 amino acids.

The CDR3 region is CASSQDTYNEQFF. The CDR3 region has the DNA TGTGCCAGCAGTCAAGACACGTACAATGAGCAGTTCTTC. The gene calls are TRBV2 and TRBJ2-1; D ambiguous. Germline V gene sequence: CDR1 SNHLY, CDR2 FYNNEI. The CDR3 has 13 amino acids. Trimming removed 5 bases from V and 4 bases from J, with 9 bases in between.